The following is a TCR beta chain sequence with its context. Its target is unknown. A much bigger clone sits one base away, suggesting this may be a read error. CDR3 length equals 12 residues. Germline CDR1 MDHEN, CDR2 SYDVKM. The V gene lost 8 bases and the J gene lost 2 bases, with 10 bases spanning the gap. Input for naive CD8 libraries was roughly 19,000 to 1,000,000 sorted cells; the RNA fraction used was 10%, 30% or 50%. TCRdb independently ran MiXCR on the PCR reads; one entry per CDR3 protein. The sample includes 85,000 to 130,000 distinct CDR3 sequences, over 30% of them seen just once. The data originate from a study of molecular identifiers for immune sequencing clone quantification. Study-wide points: The study reportedly detected spiked Jurkat TCR RNA from one cell among about 1.1 million naive cells.

This receptor was taken from a human donor in good health. Some libraries in this study had Jurkat cell RNA spiked in. Sequenced: naive CD8+ T cells from blood, with Jurkat cell RNA spiked in. As to subset: FACS-sorted CD8+CD4-CCR7+CD45RA+ naive T cells. The chain is built from TRBV28 and TRBJ2-7, with no clear D. CDR3 in amino acids: CASGWQAYEQYF. In nucleotides, the CDR3 is TGTGCCAGCGGCTGGCAGGCCTACGAGCAGTACTTC.